What follows describes a single T cell receptor (beta chain). Its antigen is currently unknown. This specimen comes from a study of CD8 T cells in ankylosing spondylitis. Trimming removed 4 bases at V and 2 bases at J, with 11 bases between. CDR3 length equals 13 residues. Germline-derived CDR1 and CDR2 are DFQATT and SNEGSKA (reference sequence). Findings of the study overall: Fewer than ten highly homologous variants made up a TCR beta motif, and this motif appeared characteristic of ankylosing spondylitis blood.

TCRdb analysed the 5' RACE reads with MiXCR anew, one entry per CDR3 protein. The table lists fewer than 250,000 distinct CDR3 sequences, around 24% of them singletons. Material for sequencing was blood, either unsorted or a sorted T cell fraction (not recorded which). This TCR derives from a male donor with ankylosing spondylitis or in good health (not recorded which). The chain has TRBV20-1 and TRBJ2-5, with D possibly being TRBD2 (5 bases). CDR3: CSAIRGTQETQYF. The CDR3 DNA reads as TGCAGTGCTATACGGGGTACTCAAGAGACCCAGTACTTC.